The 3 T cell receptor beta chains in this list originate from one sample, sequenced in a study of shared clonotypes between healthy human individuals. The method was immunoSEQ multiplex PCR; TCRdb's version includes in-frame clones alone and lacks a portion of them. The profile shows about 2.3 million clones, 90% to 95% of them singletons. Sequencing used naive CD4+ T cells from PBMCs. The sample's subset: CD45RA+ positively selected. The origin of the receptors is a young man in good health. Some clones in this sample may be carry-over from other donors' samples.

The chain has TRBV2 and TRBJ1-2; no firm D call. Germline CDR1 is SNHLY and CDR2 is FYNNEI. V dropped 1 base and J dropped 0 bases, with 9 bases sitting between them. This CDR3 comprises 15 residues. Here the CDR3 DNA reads TGTGCCAGCAGTGAAGGAGCAGGAGCTAACTATGGCTACACCTTC. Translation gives CASSEGAGANYGYTF.

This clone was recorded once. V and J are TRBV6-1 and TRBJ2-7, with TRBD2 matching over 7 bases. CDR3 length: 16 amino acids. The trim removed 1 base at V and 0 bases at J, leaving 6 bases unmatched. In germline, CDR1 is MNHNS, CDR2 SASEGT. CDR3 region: CASSEVGSGYSYEQYF. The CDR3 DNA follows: TGTGCCAGCAGTGAAGTTGGTAGCGGGTACTCCTACGAGCAGTACTTC.

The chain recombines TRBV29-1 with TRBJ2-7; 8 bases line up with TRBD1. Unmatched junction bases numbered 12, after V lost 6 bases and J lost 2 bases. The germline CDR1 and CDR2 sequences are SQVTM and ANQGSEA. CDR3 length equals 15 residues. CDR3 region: CSVRQGPINPYEQYF. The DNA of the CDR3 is TGCAGCGTCAGACAGGGGCCTATAAACCCCTACGAGCAGTACTTC.